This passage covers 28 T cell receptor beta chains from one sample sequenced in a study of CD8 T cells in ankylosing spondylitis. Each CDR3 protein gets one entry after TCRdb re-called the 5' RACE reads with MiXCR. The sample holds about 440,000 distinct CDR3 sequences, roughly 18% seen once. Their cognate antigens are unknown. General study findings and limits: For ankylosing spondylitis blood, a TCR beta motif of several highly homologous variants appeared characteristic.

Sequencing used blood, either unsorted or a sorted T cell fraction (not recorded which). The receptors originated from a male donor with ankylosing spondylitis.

The CDR3 coding sequence is TGTGCCAGCAGTAATAGGGTTAGGGGCGGAGATCTTACAAACACCTACGAGCAGTACTTC. Translating gives CASSNRVRGGDLTNTYEQYF. The V call is TRBV12-3 or TRBV12-4, the J call TRBJ2-7; possibly TRBD1 for D (5 bases). This CDR3 region has 20 residues. V lost 5 bases and J 2 bases, leaving 31 bases between the germline ends.

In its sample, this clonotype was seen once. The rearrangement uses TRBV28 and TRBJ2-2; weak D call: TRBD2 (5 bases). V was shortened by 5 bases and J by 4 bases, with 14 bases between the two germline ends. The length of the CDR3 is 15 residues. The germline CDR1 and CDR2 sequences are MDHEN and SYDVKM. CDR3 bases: TGTGCCAGCAGTCCCGGAACCGCGGGCACCGGGGAGCTGTTTTTT. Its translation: CASSPGTAGTGELFF.

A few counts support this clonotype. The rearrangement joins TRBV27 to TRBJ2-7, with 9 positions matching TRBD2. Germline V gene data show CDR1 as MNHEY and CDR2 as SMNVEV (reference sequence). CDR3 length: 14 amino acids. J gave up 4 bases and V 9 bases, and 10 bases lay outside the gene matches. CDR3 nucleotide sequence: TGTGCCAGTACTTGGGCTAGCGGGACGTACGAGCAGTACTTC. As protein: CASTWASGTYEQYF.

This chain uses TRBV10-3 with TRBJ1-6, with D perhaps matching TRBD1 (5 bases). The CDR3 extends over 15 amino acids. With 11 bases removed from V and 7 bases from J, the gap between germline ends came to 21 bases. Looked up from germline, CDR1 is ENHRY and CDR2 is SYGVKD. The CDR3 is CASGAAQRPNSPLHF. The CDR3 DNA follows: TGTGCCTCCGGGGCAGCCCAGCGGCCAAATTCACCCCTCCACTTT.

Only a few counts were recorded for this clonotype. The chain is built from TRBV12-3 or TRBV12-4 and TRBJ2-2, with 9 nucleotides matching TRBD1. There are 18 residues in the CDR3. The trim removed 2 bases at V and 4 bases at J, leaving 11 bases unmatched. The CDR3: CASSLFTGGGLGTGELFF. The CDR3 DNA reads TGTGCCAGCAGTTTATTTACAGGGGGCGGGTTAGGCACCGGGGAGCTGTTTTTT.

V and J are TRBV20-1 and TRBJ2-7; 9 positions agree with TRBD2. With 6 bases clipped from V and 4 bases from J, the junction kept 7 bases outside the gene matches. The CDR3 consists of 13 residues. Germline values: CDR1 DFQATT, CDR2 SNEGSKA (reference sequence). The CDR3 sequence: CSAKPSGVYEQYF. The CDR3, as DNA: TGCAGTGCCAAGCCTAGCGGGGTTTACGAGCAGTACTTC.

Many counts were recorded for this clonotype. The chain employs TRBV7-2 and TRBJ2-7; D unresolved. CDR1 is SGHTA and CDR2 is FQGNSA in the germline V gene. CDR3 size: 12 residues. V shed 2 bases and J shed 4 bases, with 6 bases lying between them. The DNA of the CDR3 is TGTGCCAGCAGCTTACAGAGATACGAGCAGTACTTC. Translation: CASSLQRYEQYF.

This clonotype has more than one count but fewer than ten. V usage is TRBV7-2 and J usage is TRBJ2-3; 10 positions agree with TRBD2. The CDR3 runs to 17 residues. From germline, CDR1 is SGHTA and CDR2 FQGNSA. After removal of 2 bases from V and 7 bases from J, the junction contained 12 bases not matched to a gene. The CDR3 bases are TGTGCCAGCAGCTTAAGGGCTAGCGGGGGCGTCTTCCATACGCAGTATTTT. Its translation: CASSLRASGGVFHTQYF.

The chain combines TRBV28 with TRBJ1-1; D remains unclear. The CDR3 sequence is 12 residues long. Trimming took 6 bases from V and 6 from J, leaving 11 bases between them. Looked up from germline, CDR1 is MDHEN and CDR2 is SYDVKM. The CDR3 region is CASRGAWAEAFF. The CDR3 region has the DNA TGTGCCAGCAGGGGCGCGTGGGCTGAAGCTTTCTTT.

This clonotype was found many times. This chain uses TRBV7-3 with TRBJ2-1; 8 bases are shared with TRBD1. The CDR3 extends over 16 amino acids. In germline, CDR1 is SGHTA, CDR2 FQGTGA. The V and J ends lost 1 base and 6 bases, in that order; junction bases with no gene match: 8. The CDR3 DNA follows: TGTGCCAGCAGCTTAAATCGCCAGGGGGCCATCAATGAGCAGTTCTTC. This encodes CASSLNRQGAINEQFF. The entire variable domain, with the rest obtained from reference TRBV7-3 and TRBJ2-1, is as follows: GAGVSQTPSNKVTEKGKYVELRCDPISGHTALYWYRQSLGQGPEFLIYFQGTGAADDSGLPNDRFFAVRPEGSVSTLKIQRTERGDSAVYLCASSLNRQGAINEQFFGPGTRLTVL.

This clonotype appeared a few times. The CDR3 loop is CASSGRAPTEAFF. In DNA form, the CDR3 reads TGTGCCAGCAGTGGAAGGGCCCCCACTGAAGCTTTCTTT. The V gene is TRBV2, the J gene TRBJ1-1; D ambiguous. From germline, CDR1 is SNHLY and CDR2 FYNNEI. Between the trimmed V and J ends, which lost 4 bases and 4 bases, there was a span of 10 bases. The CDR3 is 13 residues long.

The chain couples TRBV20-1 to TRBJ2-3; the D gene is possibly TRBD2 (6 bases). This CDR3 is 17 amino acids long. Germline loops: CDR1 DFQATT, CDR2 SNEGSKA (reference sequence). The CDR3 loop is CRAPRGVAATLADTQYF. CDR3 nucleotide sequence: TGCAGGGCCCCCCGGGGAGTAGCGGCAACCTTGGCAGATACGCAGTATTTT.

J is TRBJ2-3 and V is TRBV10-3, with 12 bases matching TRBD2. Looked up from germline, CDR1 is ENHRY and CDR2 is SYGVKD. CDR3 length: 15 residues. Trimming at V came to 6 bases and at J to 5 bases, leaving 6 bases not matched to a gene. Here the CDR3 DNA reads TGTGCCATCAGCCGACTAGCGGGGGAAGGAGATACGCAGTATTTT. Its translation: CAISRLAGEGDTQYF.

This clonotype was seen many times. The CDR3, as DNA: TGTGCCAGCAGTGAATTGCCGGGCGAGACCCAGTACTTC. Amino acid sequence: CASSELPGETQYF. The V gene is TRBV25-1, the J gene TRBJ2-5; D not resolved. CDR1 MGHDK and CDR2 SYGVNS come from the germline V gene. The V end lost 1 base, the J end lost 5 bases, and 8 bases lay between the germline ends. The CDR3 is 13 residues long.

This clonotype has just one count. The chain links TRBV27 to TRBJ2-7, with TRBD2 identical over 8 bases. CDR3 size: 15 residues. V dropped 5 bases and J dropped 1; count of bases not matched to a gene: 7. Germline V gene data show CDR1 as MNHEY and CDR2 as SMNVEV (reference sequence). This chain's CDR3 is CASSQRLATSYEQYF. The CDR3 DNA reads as TGTGCCAGCAGTCAACGACTAGCGACGTCCTACGAGCAGTACTTC.

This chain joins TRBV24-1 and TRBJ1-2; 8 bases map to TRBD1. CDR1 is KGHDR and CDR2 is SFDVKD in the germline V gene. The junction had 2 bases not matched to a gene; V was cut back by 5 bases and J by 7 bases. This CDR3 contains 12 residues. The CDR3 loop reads CATSGGQGGYTF. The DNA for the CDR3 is TGTGCCACCAGTGGAGGACAGGGTGGCTACACCTTC.

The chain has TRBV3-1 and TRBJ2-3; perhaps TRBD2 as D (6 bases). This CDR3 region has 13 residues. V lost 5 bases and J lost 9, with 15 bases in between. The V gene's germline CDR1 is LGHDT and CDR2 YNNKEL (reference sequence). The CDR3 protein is CASSSTPSETQYF. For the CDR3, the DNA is TGTGCCAGCAGCTCGACTCCTAGCGAGACGCAGTATTTT.

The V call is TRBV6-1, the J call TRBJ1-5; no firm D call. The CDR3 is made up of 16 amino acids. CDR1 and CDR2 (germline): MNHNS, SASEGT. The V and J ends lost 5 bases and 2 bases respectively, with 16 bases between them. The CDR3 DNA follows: TGTGCCAGCAGTATCCGGGCCTGGAGGGGCAATCAGCCCCAGCATTTT. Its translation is CASSIRAWRGNQPQHF.

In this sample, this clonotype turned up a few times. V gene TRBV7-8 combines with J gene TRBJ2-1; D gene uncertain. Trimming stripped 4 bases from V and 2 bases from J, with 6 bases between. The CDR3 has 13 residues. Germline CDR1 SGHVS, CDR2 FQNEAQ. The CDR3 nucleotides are TGTGCCAGCAGCTCGCACCCCTACAATGAGCAGTTCTTC. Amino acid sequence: CASSSHPYNEQFF.

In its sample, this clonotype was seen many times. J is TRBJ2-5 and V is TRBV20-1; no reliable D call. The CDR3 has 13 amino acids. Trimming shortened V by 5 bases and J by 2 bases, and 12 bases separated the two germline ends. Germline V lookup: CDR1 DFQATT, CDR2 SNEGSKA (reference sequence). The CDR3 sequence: CSARRWQQETQYF. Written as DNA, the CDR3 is TGCAGTGCTCGCCGGTGGCAGCAAGAGACCCAGTACTTC.

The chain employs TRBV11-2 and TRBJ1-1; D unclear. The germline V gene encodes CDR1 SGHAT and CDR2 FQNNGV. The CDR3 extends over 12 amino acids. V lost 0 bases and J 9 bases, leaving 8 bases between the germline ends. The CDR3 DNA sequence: TGTGCCAGCAGCTTAGAGAGAGGCCAAGCTTTCTTT. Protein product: CASSLERGQAFF. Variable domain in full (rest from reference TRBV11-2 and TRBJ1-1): EAGVAQSPRYKIIEKRQSVAFWCNPISGHATLYWYQQILGQGPKLLIQFQNNGVVDDSQLPKDRFSAERLKGVDSTLKIQPAKLEDSAVYLCASSLERGQAFFGQGTRLTVV.

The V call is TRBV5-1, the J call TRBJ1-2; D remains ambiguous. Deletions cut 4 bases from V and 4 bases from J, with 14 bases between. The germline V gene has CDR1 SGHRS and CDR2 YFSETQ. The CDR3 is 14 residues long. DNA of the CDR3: TGCGCCAGCAGCCCCATGCAATTGACCTATGGCTACACCTTC. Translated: CASSPMQLTYGYTF. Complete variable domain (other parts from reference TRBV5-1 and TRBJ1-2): KAGVTQTPRYLIKTRGQQVTLSCSPISGHRSVSWYQQTPGQGLQFLFEYFSETQRNKGNFPGRFSGRQFSNSRSEMNVSTLELGDSALYLCASSPMQLTYGYTFGSGTRLTVV.

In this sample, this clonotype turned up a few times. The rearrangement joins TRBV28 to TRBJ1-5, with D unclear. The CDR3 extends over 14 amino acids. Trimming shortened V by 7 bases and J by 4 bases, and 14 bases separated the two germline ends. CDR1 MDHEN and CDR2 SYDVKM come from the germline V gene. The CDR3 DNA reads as TGTGCCAGCAATCAAGTACCAAGAAATCAGCCCCAGCATTTT. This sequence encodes CASNQVPRNQPQHF.

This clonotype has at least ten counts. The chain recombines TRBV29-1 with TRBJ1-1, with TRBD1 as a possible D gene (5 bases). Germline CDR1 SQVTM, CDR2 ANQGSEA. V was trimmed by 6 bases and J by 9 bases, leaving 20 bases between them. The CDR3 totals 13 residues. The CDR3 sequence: CSVAFSGTGKAFF. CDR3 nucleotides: TGCAGCGTCGCGTTCTCCGGGACCGGTAAAGCTTTCTTT.

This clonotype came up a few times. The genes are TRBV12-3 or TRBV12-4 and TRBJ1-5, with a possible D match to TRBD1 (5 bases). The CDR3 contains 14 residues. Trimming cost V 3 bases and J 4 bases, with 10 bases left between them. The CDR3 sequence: CASSFGAENQPQHF. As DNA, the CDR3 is TGTGCCAGCAGTTTTGGGGCAGAGAATCAGCCCCAGCATTTT.

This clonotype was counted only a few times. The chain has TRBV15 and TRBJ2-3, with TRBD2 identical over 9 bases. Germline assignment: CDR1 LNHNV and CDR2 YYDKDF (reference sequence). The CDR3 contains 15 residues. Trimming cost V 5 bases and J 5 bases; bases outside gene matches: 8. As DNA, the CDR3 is TGTGCCACCAGCCACAAGATAGCGGGAGAAGATACGCAGTATTTT. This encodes CATSHKIAGEDTQYF.

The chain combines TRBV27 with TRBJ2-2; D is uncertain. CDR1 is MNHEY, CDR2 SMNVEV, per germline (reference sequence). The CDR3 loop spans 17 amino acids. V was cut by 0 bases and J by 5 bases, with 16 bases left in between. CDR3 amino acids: CASSLSPHFSPTGELFF. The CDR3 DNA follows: TGTGCCAGCAGTTTATCGCCGCACTTTTCTCCGACCGGGGAGCTGTTTTTT.

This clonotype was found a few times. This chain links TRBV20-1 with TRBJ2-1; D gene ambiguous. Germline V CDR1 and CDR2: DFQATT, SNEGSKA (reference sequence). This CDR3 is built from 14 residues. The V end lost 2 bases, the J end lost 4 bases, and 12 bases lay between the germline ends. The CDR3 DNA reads TGCAGTGCTAGAAATGGACCCACATACAATGAGCAGTTCTTC. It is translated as CSARNGPTYNEQFF.